The rows below give T cell receptor beta chains drawn from one sample of a study of blood T cell repertoires in COVID-19. Measured with immunoSEQ multiplex PCR; TCRdb has only the in-frame clones, and not every one. The sample lists about 75,000 clones, approximately 88% occurring once. Source material: peripheral blood. The source of these receptors is a woman aged 50 to 65 with acute or convalescent COVID-19. The CDR3 runs from the conserved cysteine through the conserved F or W. The order of the fields is CDR3 length, J gene, V gene, clone size, CDR3 protein. Only some rows state a clone size, as once, few, many or a class for expanded clones.

>13|TRBJ2-3|TRBV28|-
CASRSQGTDTQYF
>13|TRBJ1-1|TRBV29-1|-
CSVKGQLNTEAFF
>15|TRBJ2-1|TRBV7-9|-
CASSLLTGQKNEQFF
>12|TRBJ2-7|TRBV21-1|few
CASSKVSYEQYF
>15|TRBJ1-1|TRBV5-4|-
CASSLEYFKNTEAFF
>12|TRBJ1-1|TRBV30|-
CASVRGAAEAFF
>14|TRBJ2-1|TRBV27|-
CASSLQGPYNEQFF
>14|TRBJ2-1|TRBV20-1|-
CSASIGGLYNEQFF
>12|TRBJ2-2|TRBV5-6|-
CASSRGTGELFF
>15|TRBJ1-1|TRBV19|-
CASSIGRDRNTEAFF
>12|TRBJ1-5|TRBV24-1|-
CATSDIDKPQHF
>11|TRBJ2-1|TRBV12-3/TRBV12-4|few
CASNSRGRWFF
>14|TRBJ2-7|TRBV6-6|-
CASSYRDSPSEQYF
>15|TRBJ1-3|TRBV3-1/TRBV3-2|-
CASSQESAGTNTIYF
>12|TRBJ2-5|TRBV29-1|-
CSVEPTVETQYF
>17|TRBJ1-3|TRBV18|-
CASSPQGLTALGNTIYF
>15|TRBJ2-3|TRBV6-5|-
CASRKEGSTTDTQYF
>13|TRBJ2-3|TRBV7-9|-
CASSLAGADTQYF
>16|TRBJ2-7|TRBV7-3|-
CASSLTRGRGRSGQYF
>15|TRBJ2-5|TRBV24-1|few
CATPPGGHPKETQYF
>13|TRBJ1-1|TRBV10-3|-
CAIGGVSNTEAFF
>15|TRBJ1-4|TRBV4-1|-
CASSLPGVNNEKLFF
>13|TRBJ1-1|TRBV5-8|-
CASSSKGGAVAFF
>13|TRBJ2-1|TRBV19|-
CASNPGGAGEQFF
>10|TRBJ2-1|TRBV29-1|-
CSVYNNEQFF
>14|TRBJ2-5|TRBV5-6|-
CASSLQQGRETQYF
>14|-|TRBV11-1|-
CASSKTDSTYEQYF
>13|TRBJ2-7|TRBV6-5|-
CASRVDRAGEQYF
>18|TRBJ1-4|TRBV7-8|-
CASSFIRGRTATNEKLFF
>13|TRBJ1-6|TRBV18|once
CASSSQDNSPLHF
>18|TRBJ2-2|TRBV7-9|-
CASSLDLLQGRSTGELFF
>14|TRBJ1-2|TRBV28|-
CASSYGQGNYGYTF
>15|TRBJ1-3|TRBV5-5|-
CASSLSQGWGNTIYF
>16|TRBJ2-1|TRBV5-4|-
CASSSKPPGDQYEQFF
>16|TRBJ2-3|TRBV28|once
CASSRRGGTGTDTQYF
>13|TRBJ1-1|TRBV5-1|-
CASSRQGNTEAFF
>14|TRBJ1-1|TRBV19|-
CASRRDRANTEAFF
>15|TRBJ2-6|TRBV4-1|-
CASSLGEAGANVLTF
>15|TRBJ2-1|TRBV27|-
CASTLGGRGTNEQFF
>14|TRBJ1-2|TRBV30|-
CAWSVGQGASGYTF
>15|TRBJ1-1|TRBV28|-
CASSLDGTGGTEAFF
>11|TRBJ2-2|TRBV30|-
CAWQNTGELFF
>18|TRBJ2-1|TRBV11-2|-
CASSTPASGSHDPDEQFF
>13|TRBJ2-7|TRBV10-2|-
CASRLGDGREQYF
>15|TRBJ1-2|TRBV27|-
CASSLTGTGGFGYTF